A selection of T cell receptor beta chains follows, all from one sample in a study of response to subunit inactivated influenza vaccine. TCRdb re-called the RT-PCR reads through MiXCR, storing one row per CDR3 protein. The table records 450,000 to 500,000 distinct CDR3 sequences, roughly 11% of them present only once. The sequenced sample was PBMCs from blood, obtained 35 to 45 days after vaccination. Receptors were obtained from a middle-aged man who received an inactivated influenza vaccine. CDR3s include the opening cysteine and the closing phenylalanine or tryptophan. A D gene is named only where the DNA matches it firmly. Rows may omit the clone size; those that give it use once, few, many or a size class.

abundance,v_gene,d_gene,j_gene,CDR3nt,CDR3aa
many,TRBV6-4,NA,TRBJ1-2,TGTGCCAGCAGTGAATGGGCAGGCGCCGGCTACACCTTC,CASSEWAGAGYTF
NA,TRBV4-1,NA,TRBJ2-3,TGCGCCAGCAGCCAAGTGGGTGTAACAGATACGCAGTATTTT,CASSQVGVTDTQYF
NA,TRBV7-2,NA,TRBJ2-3,TGTGCCAGCAGCTTATCGGGCCCCACTCAACCCACAGATACGCAGTATTTT,CASSLSGPTQPTDTQYF
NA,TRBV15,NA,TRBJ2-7,TGTGCCACCAGTGGGGCAGGGAATGCGTACGAGCAGTACTTC,CATSGAGNAYEQYF
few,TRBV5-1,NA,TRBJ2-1,TGCGCCAGCAGCAAGGATGGGGAATCCTACAATGAGCAGTTCTTC,CASSKDGESYNEQFF
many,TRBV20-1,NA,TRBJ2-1,TGCAGTCCCAGCCCGGAGGCCAGGAATGAGCAGTTCTTC,CSPSPEARNEQFF
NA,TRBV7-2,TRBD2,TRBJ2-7,TGTGCCAGCAGCTTAGAGTTTGCGGGAGGGCCGTACGAGCAGTACTTC,CASSLEFAGGPYEQYF
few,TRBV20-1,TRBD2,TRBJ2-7,TGCAGTGCTAGAGTGCCGGGGGGGTTGGCCTACGAGCAGTACTTC,CSARVPGGLAYEQYF
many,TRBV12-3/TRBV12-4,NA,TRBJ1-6,TGTGCCAGCAGTTTCAAGGGCGGGCTGGGGGATTCACCCCTCCACTTT,CASSFKGGLGDSPLHF
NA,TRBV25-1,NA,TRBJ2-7,TGTGCCAGCAGTGATAGGGTGCACGAGCAGTACTTC,CASSDRVHEQYF
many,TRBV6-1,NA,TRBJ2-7,TGTGCCAGCAGTCCCGGGACACAATACGAGCAGTACTTC,CASSPGTQYEQYF
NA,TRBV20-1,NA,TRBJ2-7,TGCAGTGCTAGAGCCGGTTCGGGGGGCATCAACGAGCAGTACTTC,CSARAGSGGINEQYF
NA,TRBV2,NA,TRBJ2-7,TGTGCCGGTGAGACAGCGGACAACGAGCAGTACTTC,CAGETADNEQYF
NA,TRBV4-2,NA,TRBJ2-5,TGTGCCAGCAGCCAACTGCTTCAGGGGACCCAAGAGACCCAGTACTTC,CASSQLLQGTQETQYF
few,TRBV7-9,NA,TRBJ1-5,TGTGCCAGCAGCTTTACAGGGAACAATCAGCCCCAGCATTTT,CASSFTGNNQPQHF
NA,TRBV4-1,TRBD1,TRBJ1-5,TGCGCCAGCAGCCAGCCCAGGGGGCAGCCCCAGCATTTT,CASSQPRGQPQHF
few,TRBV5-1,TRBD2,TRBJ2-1,TGCGCCAGCAGCTTGGTTGGGACTAGCGGTTTCTTCGAGCAGTTCTTC,CASSLVGTSGFFEQFF
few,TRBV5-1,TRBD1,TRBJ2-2,TGCGCCAGCCGAGGGGGACAGGGGTTGACCGGGGAGCTGTTTTTT,CASRGGQGLTGELFF
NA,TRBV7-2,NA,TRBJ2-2,TGTGCCAGCAGCTTAGATGCAGGGAACACCGGGGAGCTGTTTTTT,CASSLDAGNTGELFF
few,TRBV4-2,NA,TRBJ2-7,TGTGCCAGCAGCCAAGATTCGCTGGGACTTAATTTCTACGAGCAGTACTTC,CASSQDSLGLNFYEQYF
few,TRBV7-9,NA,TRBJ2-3,TGTGCCAGCAGCTTAGCGATAGATACGCAGTATTTT,CASSLAIDTQYF
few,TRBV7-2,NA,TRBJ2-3,TGTGCCAGCAGCTTTGTCATGACAGATACGCAGTATTTT,CASSFVMTDTQYF
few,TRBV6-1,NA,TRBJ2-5,TGTGCCAGCAGTATCGGACAAGGGGCCGGAGCCCAGTACTTC,CASSIGQGAGAQYF
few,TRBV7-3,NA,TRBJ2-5,TGTGCCAGCAGCCCGGACAGCACCCAAGAGACCCAGTACTTC,CASSPDSTQETQYF
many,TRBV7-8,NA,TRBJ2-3,TGTGCCAGCAGCCCCCCTAGGGCAGATACGCAGTATTTT,CASSPPRADTQYF
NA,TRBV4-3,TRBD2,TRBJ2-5,TGCGCCAGCAGCCAAGGGGGACTAGCGGCTGGCACCCAGTACTTC,CASSQGGLAAGTQYF
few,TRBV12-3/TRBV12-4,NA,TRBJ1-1,TGTGCCAGCAGCACATTACCGAACACTGAAGCTTTCTTT,CASSTLPNTEAFF
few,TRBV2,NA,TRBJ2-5,TGTGCCAGCAGTGACCAACTGTCCCAAGAGACCCAGTACTTC,CASSDQLSQETQYF
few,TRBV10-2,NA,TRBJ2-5,TGCGCCAGCAGTGAGCTTGGAGGGTACCAAGAGACCCAGTACTTC,CASSELGGYQETQYF
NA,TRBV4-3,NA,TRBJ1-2,TGCGCCAGCAGCCAAGTTTATGGTGGGCATGGCTACACCTTC,CASSQVYGGHGYTF
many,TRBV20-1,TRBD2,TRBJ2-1,TGCAGTGCTAGCCCGGGACTAGGTTCTAGCTCCTACAATGAGCAGTTCTTC,CSASPGLGSSSYNEQFF
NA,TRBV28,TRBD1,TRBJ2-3,TGTGCCAGCAGTTCCCCACAGGGGGCCGCAGATACGCAGTATTTT,CASSSPQGAADTQYF
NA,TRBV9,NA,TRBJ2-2,TGTGCCAGCAGCGTAGGAGGGGGGGCCGGCACCGGGGAGCTGTTTTTT,CASSVGGGAGTGELFF
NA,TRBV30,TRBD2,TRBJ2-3,TGTGCCTGGAACCGGGGGGGAGTAGATACGCAGTATTTT,CAWNRGGVDTQYF
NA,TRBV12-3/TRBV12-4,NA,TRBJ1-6,TGTGCCAGCAGTCCAGGACAGTCCGGTTCACCCCTCCACTTT,CASSPGQSGSPLHF
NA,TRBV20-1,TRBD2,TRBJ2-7,TGCAGTGCTAGGCGGGAGGCCAGCTCCTACGAGCAGTACTTC,CSARREASSYEQYF
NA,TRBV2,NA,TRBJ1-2,TGTGCCAGAGAAAACCGGGACGCGCCCTCGGGCTACACCTTC,CARENRDAPSGYTF
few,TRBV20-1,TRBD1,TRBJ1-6,TGCAGTGCTCGCGACAGGGCGAGCTCCTATAATTCACCCCTCCACTTT,CSARDRASSYNSPLHF
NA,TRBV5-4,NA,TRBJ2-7,TGTGCCAGCAGCCCAGGGACACCAAACTACGAGCAGTACTTC,CASSPGTPNYEQYF
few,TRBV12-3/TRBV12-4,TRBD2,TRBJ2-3,TGTGCCAGCAGGGCTAGCGGGGGGGCCGCAGATACGCAGTATTTT,CASRASGGAADTQYF
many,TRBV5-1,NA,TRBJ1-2,TGCGCCAGCAGCTCCCAAACAGGAGCCTATGGCTACACCTTC,CASSSQTGAYGYTF